This T cell receptor (beta chain) was sequenced during a study of blood T cell repertoires in COVID-19. Only in-frame clones appear in the TCRdb table, and some are missing; sequencing was by immunoSEQ multiplex PCR. The sample shows some 100,000 clones, 85% of them seen only once. The germline CDR1 and CDR2 sequences are SGHNT and YENEEA. V was cut by 5 bases and J by 5 bases, with 9 bases left in between. The CDR3 sequence is 12 residues long. The sequence derives from a woman in her seventies with active or convalescent COVID-19. This chain uses TRBV11-3 with TRBJ2-5; no clear D gene. Material: peripheral blood. For the CDR3, the DNA is TGTGCCAGCAGCGTCCCCGAGGAGACCCAGTACTTC. Protein product: CASSVPEETQYF.